The 26 T cell receptor beta chains given below trace back to one sample, sequenced in a study of blood T cell repertoires in COVID-19. Repertoires were generated with immunoSEQ multiplex PCR, while TCRdb's copy carries only in-frame clones and drops some. This sample has about 80,000 clones, with approximately 89% found just once. Sequences were obtained from peripheral blood. The origin of the receptors is a woman older than 75 with acute or convalescent COVID-19.

The rearrangement joins TRBV4-2 to TRBJ2-7, with 10 nucleotides matching TRBD2. V lost 1 base to trimming and J lost 1 base; unmatched junction nucleotides: 7. The CDR3 consists of 17 residues. Germline V gene lookup returns CDR1 LGHNA and CDR2 YNFKEQ. CDR3 protein: CASSQAAGLASSYEQYF. The CDR3 DNA sequence: TGTGCCAGCAGCCAAGCCGCGGGACTAGCGAGTTCCTACGAGCAGTACTTC.

The chain couples TRBV4-2 to TRBJ2-5, with 7 bases that match TRBD2. V was clipped by 4 bases and J by 4 bases; unmatched bases: 9. Germline CDR1 reads LGHNA; CDR2 reads YNFKEQ. The CDR3 covers 15 residues. CDR3 sequence: CASSLRAGSGETQYF. The CDR3 coding sequence is TGTGCCAGCAGCCTCCGAGCGGGGTCCGGAGAGACCCAGTACTTC.

The V call is TRBV6-5, the J call TRBJ2-7, with a weak D call TRBD2 (6 bases). Germline CDR1 reads MNHEY; CDR2 reads SVGAGI. Trimming took off 5 bases at V and 7 bases at J, with 12 bases between the two ends. This CDR3 contains 12 residues. The CDR3 sequence: CASSRGGHEQYF. The CDR3, as DNA: TGTGCCAGCAGTAGGGGAGGTCATGAGCAGTACTTC.

This chain links TRBV2 with TRBJ2-7; a weak D match, TRBD1 (6 bases). V gave up 2 bases and J gave up 3 bases, with 11 bases separating them. Germline V CDR1 and CDR2: SNHLY, FYNNEI. CDR3 length equals 14 residues. The CDR3 sequence: CASSESGAVYEQYF. CDR3 nucleotide sequence: TGTGCCAGCAGTGAATCAGGGGCGGTCTACGAGCAGTACTTC.

In its sample, this clone was seen once. The gene calls are TRBV6-4 and TRBJ2-1; TRBD2 matches at 10 bases. J gave up 8 bases and V 6 bases, and 10 bases lay outside the gene matches. This CDR3 is 15 amino acids long. Germline assignment: CDR1 MRHNA and CDR2 SNTAGT. This CDR3 reads CASSGSSGGFHEQFF. The CDR3 nucleotides read TGTGCCAGCAGCGGATCTAGCGGGGGTTTTCATGAGCAGTTCTTC.

The rearrangement uses TRBV7-8 and TRBJ1-2; no clear D. This CDR3 spans 13 amino acids. V was trimmed by 5 bases and J by 5 bases, leaving 12 bases between them. Germline V CDR1 and CDR2: SGHVS, FQNEAQ. The CDR3 region is CASSANRLYGYTF. The CDR3 nucleotides are TGTGCCAGCAGCGCCAACAGATTGTATGGCTACACCTTC. The full variable domain, rest sourced from reference TRBV7-8 and TRBJ1-2, is GAGVSQSPRYKVAKRGQDVALRCDPISGHVSLFWYQQALGQGPEFLTYFQNEAQLDKSGLPSDRFFAERPEGSVSTLKIQRTQQEDSAVYLCASSANRLYGYTFGSGTRLTVV.

Here the CDR3 reads CASSSGGTYQETQYF. CDR3 DNA sequence: TGTGCCAGCAGCTCCGGGGGGACGTACCAAGAGACCCAGTACTTC. V usage is TRBV5-6 and J usage is TRBJ2-5, with 7 nucleotides matching TRBD2. V lost 3 bases to trimming and J lost 0 bases; unmatched junction nucleotides: 5. Germline lookup yields CDR1 SGHDT and CDR2 YYEEEE. The CDR3 length is 15 residues.

The chain combines TRBV19 with TRBJ2-5, with 7 bases that match TRBD1. The ends lost 2 bases at V and 2 bases at J; junction bases unmatched: 8. Germline loops: CDR1 LNHDA, CDR2 SQIVND (reference sequence). The CDR3 has 16 amino acids. CDR3 bases: TGTGCCAGTAGTATATTGGGCAGGGGGATTCAAGAGACCCAGTACTTC. It specifies CASSILGRGIQETQYF. Full variable domain (missing parts from reference TRBV19 and TRBJ2-5): DGGITQSPKYLFRKEGQNVTLSCEQNLNHDAMYWYRQDPGQGLRLIYYSQIVNDFQKGDIAEGYSVSREKKESFPLTVTSAQKNPTAFYLCASSILGRGIQETQYFGPGTRLLVL.

The J gene is TRBJ1-5, the V gene TRBV19; a possible D gene is TRBD1 (5 bases). Germline V gives CDR1 LNHDA, CDR2 SQIVND (reference sequence). Trimming cost V 5 bases and J 0 bases, with 11 bases left between them. This CDR3 spans 15 amino acids. CDR3 in DNA: TGTGCCAGTAGTCCCAAAGGGGTTAGCAATCAGCCCCAGCATTTT. Translated, it gives CASSPKGVSNQPQHF.

CDR3 residues: CATSRDTDTQYF. CDR3 DNA sequence: TGTGCCACCTCCAGGGACACAGATACGCAGTATTTT. The chain combines TRBV19 with TRBJ2-3, with a weak D call TRBD1 (5 bases). Germline CDR1 LNHDA, CDR2 SQIVND (reference sequence). The V and J ends lost 10 bases and 2 bases respectively, with 10 bases between them. This CDR3 region has 12 residues. Variable domain in full (rest from reference TRBV19 and TRBJ2-3): DGGITQSPKYLFRKEGQNVTLSCEQNLNHDAMYWYRQDPGQGLRLIYYSQIVNDFQKGDIAEGYSVSREKKESFPLTVTSAQKNPTAFYLCATSRDTDTQYFGPGTRLTVL.

This sequence joins TRBV5-6 and TRBJ1-4; 7 bases fit TRBD1. After removal of 2 bases from V and 0 bases from J, the junction contained 4 bases not matched to a gene. Germline-derived CDR1 and CDR2 are SGHDT and YYEEEE. There are 16 residues in the CDR3. The CDR3 loop is CASSFTGETTNEKLFF. The CDR3 DNA reads as TGTGCCAGCAGCTTTACAGGGGAGACAACTAATGAAAAACTGTTTTTT. The full variable domain, with the rest looked up from reference TRBV5-6 and TRBJ1-4, is DAGVTQSPTHLIKTRGQQVTLRCSPKSGHDTVSWYQQALGQGPQFIFQYYEEEERQRGNFPDRFSGHQFPNYSSELNVNALLLGDSALYLCASSFTGETTNEKLFFGSGTQLSVL.

The chain uses TRBV6-5 and TRBJ2-1, with TRBD1 as a possible D gene (6 bases). This CDR3 has 15 amino acids. Trimming removed 6 bases from V and 5 bases from J, with 17 bases in between. From germline, CDR1 is MNHEY and CDR2 SVGAGI. CDR3 nucleotide sequence: TGTGCCAGCAGCTCCGGACAGCTAACCAACAATGAGCAGTTCTTC. Protein sequence: CASSSGQLTNNEQFF.

This clone has a handful of counts. V usage is TRBV15 and J usage is TRBJ1-5; D not certain. Germline loops: CDR1 LNHNV, CDR2 YYDKDF (reference sequence). This CDR3 is built from 14 residues. V lost 0 bases to trimming and J lost 9 bases, with 12 bases between them. The CDR3: CATSREPGITPQHF. The CDR3 coding sequence is TGTGCCACCAGCAGAGAGCCCGGGATCACGCCCCAGCATTTT.

V is TRBV7-2 and J is TRBJ1-5; TRBD1 might be the D (6 bases). The germline gives CDR1 SGHTA, CDR2 FQGNSA. The CDR3 runs 15 residues. V lost 1 base and J 9 bases, leaving 16 bases between the germline ends. The CDR3: CASSLDGQSSRPQHF. DNA of the CDR3: TGTGCCAGCAGCTTAGATGGACAGTCTAGCCGGCCCCAGCATTTT.

Only one count was recorded for this clone. This chain connects TRBV4-1 to TRBJ2-7, with no clear D. Per germline, CDR1 MGHRA and CDR2 YSYEKL. CDR3 size: 18 residues. Trimming pared 0 bases from V and 1 base from J, leaving 19 bases between. CDR3 nucleotide sequence: TGCGCCAGCAGCCAAGAAGGTGGGCTTACCAGTGGGTCCTACGAGCAGTACTTC. Amino acids: CASSQEGGLTSGSYEQYF.

V gene TRBV6-5 combines with J gene TRBJ2-6, with D unclear. The CDR3 extends over 14 amino acids. Germline-derived CDR1 and CDR2 are MNHEY and SVGAGI. Trimming stripped 6 bases from V and 2 bases from J, with 8 bases between. The CDR3 is CASRERTGANVLTF. The CDR3 region has the DNA TGTGCCAGCAGGGAGAGGACTGGGGCCAACGTCCTGACTTTC.

V is TRBV27 and J is TRBJ1-1, with 7 bases identical to TRBD1. Germline V CDR1 and CDR2: MNHEY, SMNVEV (reference sequence). With 6 bases clipped from V and 1 base from J, the junction kept 5 bases outside the gene matches. The CDR3 is made up of 14 amino acids. CDR3 protein: CASRSGQTNTEAFF. CDR3 nucleotides: TGTGCCAGCAGGTCGGGACAGACGAACACTGAAGCTTTCTTT.

The CDR3 region has the DNA TGTGCCAGCAGCTTGCCGACAGCAACTAATGAAAAACTGTTTTTT. Protein product: CASSLPTATNEKLFF. The rearrangement joins TRBV5-6 to TRBJ1-4; perhaps TRBD1 as D (5 bases). Germline V gene lookup returns CDR1 SGHDT and CDR2 YYEEEE. Trimming stripped 1 base from V and 0 bases from J, with 7 bases between. The CDR3 runs to 15 residues.

This clone was seen more than once but under ten times. J is TRBJ1-6 and V is TRBV14; unclear D gene. The ends were cut back, 4 bases at V and 7 bases at J, with 8 bases in the middle. CDR3 length equals 13 residues. CDR1 and CDR2 (germline): SGHDN, FVKESK. CDR3 nucleotides: TGTGCCAGCAGCCCCTTCCAGAATTCACCCCTCCACTTT. Translation: CASSPFQNSPLHF.

This sequence joins TRBV19 and TRBJ1-5; D perhaps matches TRBD1 (6 bases). Germline CDR1 is LNHDA and CDR2 is SQIVND (reference sequence). The CDR3 runs 14 residues. Trimming left V 3 bases short and J 9 bases short, with 15 bases between. The CDR3 here is CASSMTGPTPPQHF. The CDR3 DNA is TGTGCCAGTAGTATGACAGGCCCGACTCCGCCCCAGCATTTT.

This clone was detected once. The chain is built from TRBV12-3 or TRBV12-4 and TRBJ2-7, with D perhaps TRBD1 (6 bases). Deletions cut 6 bases from V and 5 bases from J, with 11 bases between. The CDR3 contains 12 residues. The CDR3 bases are TGTGCCAGCAGGTGGGGACAAAACGAGCAGTACTTC. Its translation: CASRWGQNEQYF.

This chain connects TRBV2 to TRBJ2-7; 7 bases map to TRBD1. The CDR3 consists of 15 residues. Germline CDR1 is SNHLY and CDR2 is FYNNEI. Losses at the gene ends were 4 bases for V and 0 bases for J; bases not matched to a gene: 6. The CDR3, as DNA: TGTGCCAGCAGTGCTCAAGGGGGCGCCTCCTACGAGCAGTACTTC. It yields the protein CASSAQGGASYEQYF.

This clone was seen more than once but under ten times. The rearrangement links TRBV3-1 (or the pseudogene TRBV3-2) to TRBJ1-1; the D gene is possibly TRBD1 (5 bases). This CDR3 contains 15 residues. V lost 0 bases and J 1 base, leaving 9 bases between the germline ends. Germline V CDR1 and CDR2: LGHDT, YNNKEL (reference sequence). The CDR3 is CASSQDNRQNTEAFF. The CDR3 nucleotides read TGTGCCAGCAGCCAAGATAACAGGCAGAACACTGAAGCTTTCTTT.

The rearrangement links TRBV30 to TRBJ2-2; 13 nucleotides line up with TRBD2. The CDR3 is 16 amino acids. The germline gives CDR1 GTSNPN, CDR2 SVGIG (reference sequence). Germline trimming cut 5 bases from V and 2 bases from J; bases unmatched to any gene: 5. CDR3 DNA: TGTGCCTGGGCGGGACTAGCGGGAATTAACACCGGGGAGCTGTTTTTT. This encodes CAWAGLAGINTGELFF. Looking up the rest from reference TRBV30 and TRBJ2-2 gives the full variable domain: SQTIHQWPATLVQPVGSPLSLECTVEGTSNPNLYWYRQAAGRGLQLLFYSVGIGQISSEVPQNLSASRPQDRQFILSSKKLLLSDSGFYLCAWAGLAGINTGELFFGEGSRLTVL.

This clone has just one count. The chain joins TRBV6-1 to TRBJ2-5; D gene unclear. The V end was cut by 1 base, the J end by 9 bases, with 15 bases between. The CDR3 spans 14 residues. CDR1 and CDR2 from the germline V gene are MNHNS and SASEGT. CDR3 residues: CASSEDVLKAAQYF. In DNA, the CDR3 is TGTGCCAGCAGTGAAGATGTCTTGAAAGCTGCCCAGTACTTC.

The chain recombines TRBV4-1 with TRBJ2-1, with D possibly TRBD2 on 5 matching bases. With 6 bases removed from V and 9 bases from J, the gap between germline ends came to 21 bases. This CDR3 has 15 amino acids. CDR1 MGHRA and CDR2 YSYEKL come from the germline V gene. Written as DNA, the CDR3 is TGCGCCAGCAGTCCTACGAGCGGAGTTGGACGTGAGCAGTTCTTC. Amino acids: CASSPTSGVGREQFF.